The 18 T cell receptor beta chains below were found in one sample sequenced in a study of blood T cell repertoires in COVID-19. Data came from immunoSEQ multiplex PCR; TCRdb stores just in-frame clones and leaves some out. This sample has 250,000 to 350,000 clones; 70% to 90% occur once, and the top ten carry around 4.5%. Sequenced material: PBMCs or T cells enriched from blood (not recorded which). These receptors were taken from a woman aged 30 to 39 who had recovered from COVID-19.

The V and J genes are TRBV5-8 and TRBJ1-4, with 7 bases matching TRBD1. This CDR3 contains 15 residues. Germline V gene data show CDR1 as SGHTS and CDR2 as YDEGEE. V lost 0 bases, J lost 8 bases, and 7 bases stayed unmatched. The DNA for the CDR3 is TGTGCCAGCAGCTTGGGCCGGGACAGTAACGAAAAACTGTTTTTT. Its protein product is CASSLGRDSNEKLFF.

The chain is built from TRBV30 and TRBJ1-2, with 12 bases lining up with TRBD1. This CDR3 comprises 16 residues. CDR1 is GTSNPN and CDR2 is SVGIG in the germline V gene (reference sequence). After removal of 0 bases from V and 4 bases from J, the junction contained 6 bases not matched to a gene. The CDR3 loop is CAWSVGTGGAGYGYTF. The DNA of the CDR3 is TGTGCCTGGAGTGTAGGGACAGGGGGCGCTGGCTATGGCTACACCTTC.

V gene TRBV24-1 combines with J gene TRBJ2-3, with TRBD2 matching 10 bases. The length of the CDR3 is 15 residues. Germline V CDR1 and CDR2: KGHDR, SFDVKD. Trimming cost V 6 bases and J 3 bases; bases outside gene matches: 5. CDR3 sequence reads: CATSRASGGTDTQYF. CDR3 in DNA: TGTGCCACCAGTAGGGCTAGCGGGGGTACAGATACGCAGTATTTT.

The J gene is TRBJ2-5, the V gene TRBV3-1 (or the pseudogene TRBV3-2), with 13 bases identical to TRBD2. V shed 3 bases and J 7 bases; nucleotides not matched to a gene: 5. This CDR3 spans 15 amino acids. CDR1 is LGHDT and CDR2 is YNNKEL in the germline V gene (reference sequence). The chain's CDR3 is CASSHGTSGVGTQYF. The CDR3 DNA is TGTGCCAGCAGCCACGGGACTAGCGGGGTAGGGACCCAGTACTTC.

This clone appeared once. The rearrangement joins TRBV19 to TRBJ1-2, with TRBD1 matching over 7 bases. This CDR3 is 14 amino acids long. Germline lookup yields CDR1 LNHDA and CDR2 SQIVND (reference sequence). Trimming removed 3 bases from V and 8 bases from J; junction bases left unmatched: 9. CDR3 region: CASSILAGGKGYTF. The CDR3 DNA follows: TGTGCCAGTAGTATCCTCGCAGGGGGGAAGGGCTACACCTTC.

This chain links TRBV28 with TRBJ2-4, with a possible D match to TRBD2 (5 bases). Germline V gene data show CDR1 as MDHEN and CDR2 as SYDVKM. The germline V and J ends were trimmed by 7 bases and 0 bases, with 16 bases remaining between them. This CDR3 is 16 amino acids long. The CDR3 region has the DNA TGTGCCAGCACCCGGTTGGAGGACCTAGCCAAAAACATTCAGTACTTC. This sequence encodes CASTRLEDLAKNIQYF.

The chain recombines TRBV5-1 with TRBJ2-3, with D possibly matching TRBD2 (7 bases). CDR1 and CDR2 from the germline V gene are SGHRS and YFSETQ. The V end lost 2 bases, the J end lost 5 bases, and 15 bases lay between the germline ends. The CDR3 runs to 15 residues. The CDR3 here is CASSFGQGGGDTQYF. CDR3 DNA: TGCGCCAGCAGCTTCGGGCAGGGAGGGGGAGATACGCAGTATTTT.

This chain connects TRBV15 to TRBJ1-1; D gene unclear. Trimming left V 1 base short and J 11 bases short, with 11 bases between. CDR3 size: 12 residues. Germline V gene data show CDR1 as LNHNV and CDR2 as YYDKDF (reference sequence). The chain's CDR3 is CATSRVGVGAFF. DNA of the CDR3: TGTGCCACCAGCAGAGTCGGGGTCGGCGCTTTCTTT.

This chain links TRBV27 with TRBJ1-1, with D possibly being TRBD1 (6 bases). The CDR3 spans 15 residues. Germline V CDR1 and CDR2: MNHEY, SMNVEV (reference sequence). Trimming took 0 bases from V and 0 from J, leaving 8 bases between them. The CDR3 is CASSLSGGVNTEAFF. For the CDR3, the DNA is TGTGCCAGCAGTTTATCAGGGGGAGTGAACACTGAAGCTTTCTTT.

This chain links TRBV20-1 with TRBJ1-1; D unresolved. The CDR3 length is 11 residues. Germline assignment: CDR1 DFQATT and CDR2 SNEGSKA (reference sequence). V gave up 5 bases and J gave up 4 bases, with 8 bases separating them. CDR3 coding DNA: TGCAGTGCTGAGGTGGGCACTGAAGCTTTCTTT. Translated: CSAEVGTEAFF.

The chain combines TRBV27 with TRBJ2-1, with 11 positions matching TRBD1. This CDR3 region has 14 residues. Germline CDR1 MNHEY, CDR2 SMNVEV (reference sequence). Losses at the gene ends were 3 bases for V and 14 bases for J; bases not matched to a gene: 9. The CDR3 DNA is TGTGCCAGCAGTTTCCTCCGGGACAGGGGGGAGAAGTTCTTC. The encoded protein is CASSFLRDRGEKFF.

This rearrangement joins TRBV3-1 (or the pseudogene TRBV3-2) to TRBJ2-7; maybe TRBD2 (6 bases). The CDR3 length is 16 residues. Trimming pared 5 bases from V and 6 bases from J, leaving 23 bases between. In germline, CDR1 is LGHDT, CDR2 YNNKEL (reference sequence). The chain's CDR3 is CASSFRAGRGAREQYF. The DNA of the CDR3 is TGTGCCAGCAGCTTCCGTGCCGGCCGCGGGGCCCGCGAGCAGTACTTC.

Written as DNA, the CDR3 is TGTGCCAGCAGCTCAAAACGGGTACTGTTTTTT. Amino acids: CASSSKRVLFF. V usage is TRBV7-9 and J usage is TRBJ1-4; the D is unclear. Between the trimmed V and J ends, which lost 4 bases and 13 bases, there was a span of 10 bases. Germline values: CDR1 SEHNR, CDR2 FQNEAQ (reference sequence). The CDR3 is 11 amino acids. The whole variable domain, filled in from reference TRBV7-9 and TRBJ1-4, reads DTGVSQNPRHKITKRGQNVTFRCDPISEHNRLYWYRQTLGQGPEFLTYFQNEAQLEKSRLLSDRFSAERPKGSFSTLEIQRTEQGDSAMYLCASSSKRVLFFGSGTQLSVL.

Written as DNA, the CDR3 is TGCGCCAGCAGTGAGCCCGAACGTTGGCCGGGACAGGGGGCAGATCAGCCCCAGCATTTT. Its protein product is CASSEPERWPGQGADQPQHF. V and J are TRBV10-1 and TRBJ1-5; 12 positions agree with TRBD1. V was clipped by 2 bases and J by 5 bases; unmatched bases: 16. There are 20 residues in the CDR3. Germline values: CDR1 WNHNN, CDR2 SYGVQD (reference sequence).

The V call is TRBV2, the J call TRBJ2-1, with D tentatively TRBD1 (6 bases). CDR3 size: 14 residues. Trimming stripped 5 bases from V and 8 bases from J, with 16 bases between. Germline-derived CDR1 and CDR2 are SNHLY and FYNNEI. CDR3 amino acids: CASSYGGSRDEQFF. The CDR3 DNA reads as TGTGCCAGCAGTTATGGGGGCAGTAGGGATGAGCAGTTCTTC.

This sequence joins TRBV9 and TRBJ2-7; D possibly corresponds to TRBD1 (6 bases). The CDR3 runs 15 residues. The V end lost 4 bases, the J end lost 1 base, and 15 bases lay between the germline ends. Germline-derived CDR1 and CDR2 are SGDLS and YYNGEE. In DNA, the CDR3 is TGTGCCAGCAGCCAAACGGGACACCCGTCCTACGAGCAGTACTTC. Translated: CASSQTGHPSYEQYF.

The rearrangement joins TRBV25-1 to TRBJ2-5; 8 bases agree with TRBD1. V lost 6 bases to trimming and J lost 5 bases; unmatched junction nucleotides: 5. CDR3 size: 13 residues. Germline V gene data show CDR1 as MGHDK and CDR2 as SYGVNS. CDR3 DNA: TGTGCCAGCAGCCAGGGGGCGCGGGAGACCCAGTACTTC. It encodes CASSQGARETQYF.

This clone occurred a few times. V gene TRBV6-4 combines with J gene TRBJ1-1; TRBD1 agrees at 7 bases. V gave up 6 bases and J gave up 1 base; unmatched junction bases: 5. CDR3 size: 14 residues. From germline, CDR1 is MRHNA and CDR2 SNTAGT. The CDR3 reads CASRRDSENTEAFF. The CDR3 DNA reads TGTGCCAGCAGGAGGGACAGTGAGAACACTGAAGCTTTCTTT.